Listed below are T cell receptor beta chains from one sample, sequenced in a study of blood T cells in healthy people across ages. Each CDR3 protein gets one entry after TCRdb re-called the 5' RACE reads with MiXCR. Of roughly 800,000 distinct CDR3 sequences listed, about 62% were seen once; the top ten hold 20% to 25%. Sample: blood. The receptor source for this set is a man aged 25 to 40 in good health. The CDR3 runs from the conserved cysteine through the conserved F or W. The D gene is left open where the match is weak. A row's size may be missing; if present it is once, few, many or a size class.

TRBJ2-7,-,-,TRBV20-1,TGCAGTGCCGAGAGCGGGCGGAATGCCTACGAGCAGTACTTC,CSAESGRNAYEQYF
TRBJ2-7,TRBD2,-,TRBV20-1,TGCAGTGCCGGACTAGCGGGAGCTGAGAGACCCTACGAGCAGTACTTC,CSAGLAGAERPYEQYF
TRBJ2-3,-,-,TRBV30,TGTGCCTGGAGTGCTACCGGGTTTGATACGCAGTATTTT,CAWSATGFDTQYF
TRBJ2-7,-,-,TRBV21-1,TGTGCCAGCCCCGGGGGGGAGGGCGCCGTGTCCCCCTACGAGCAGTACTTC,CASPGGEGAVSPYEQYF
TRBJ1-5,-,-,TRBV20-1,TGCAGTGCAAGGACAGATACTAATCAGCCCCAGCATTTT,CSARTDTNQPQHF
TRBJ1-2,-,few,TRBV3-1,TGTGCCAGCAGCCCTACGGGAGAAGGGGGAAATGGCTACACCTTC,CASSPTGEGGNGYTF
TRBJ1-1,-,-,TRBV12-3/TRBV12-4,TGTGCCACGGAGAGGGACTCCTTGAACACTGAAGCTTTCTTT,CATERDSLNTEAFF
TRBJ2-5,TRBD1,-,TRBV29-1,TGCAGCGTTAGAATCGACAGGGCCCAAGAGACCCAGTACTTC,CSVRIDRAQETQYF
TRBJ2-1,TRBD2,-,TRBV20-1,TGCAGTGCGCCTAGGACTAGCGAGAATGAGCAGTTCTTC,CSAPRTSENEQFF
TRBJ2-4,TRBD2,-,TRBV5-1,TGCGCCAGCAGCTTGGTTGTAGCGGGCGTCGCGTACTTC,CASSLVVAGVAYF
TRBJ2-7,-,few,TRBV20-1,TGCAGTGCTCCATTAAACTACGAGCAGTACTTC,CSAPLNYEQYF
TRBJ2-3,TRBD1,-,TRBV27,TGTGCCAGCAGTTTATTCGGCAGGGGGCGACTCAACACAGATACGCAGTATTTT,CASSLFGRGRLNTDTQYF
TRBJ1-2,-,-,TRBV7-9,TGTGCCAGCAGCCCTAAGACGGGGTTTGATGGCTACACCTTC,CASSPKTGFDGYTF
TRBJ2-5,TRBD1,-,TRBV20-1,TGCAGTGCTATAAAGGGGACAGGGACACAAGAGACCCAGTACTTC,CSAIKGTGTQETQYF
TRBJ2-5,-,once,TRBV18,TGTGCCAGCTCACCGTCTAGTCAGACCCAGTACTTC,CASSPSSQTQYF
TRBJ2-6,-,-,TRBV10-3,TGTGCCATCAGCAGGTCAGGGAACCCCAACGTCCTGACTTTC,CAISRSGNPNVLTF
TRBJ2-5,TRBD2,few,TRBV20-1,TGCAGTGCTAGACTAGCGGCACTGACTGAGGCGACCCAGTACTTC,CSARLAALTEATQYF
TRBJ2-3,-,-,TRBV30,TGTGCCTGGAATCGAGAGAAGCCAGATACGCAGTATTTT,CAWNREKPDTQYF
TRBJ2-7,TRBD2,-,TRBV12-3/TRBV12-4,TGTGCCAGCAGTGCCGGACTAGCGGTTGCCTACGAGCAGTACTTC,CASSAGLAVAYEQYF
TRBJ2-1,-,-,TRBV6-1,TGTGCCAGCAGTCTAAGGGGGGGACAGCGAGAAAATGAGCAGTTCTTC,CASSLRGGQRENEQFF
TRBJ1-2,-,-,TRBV7-2,TGTGCCAGCAGTCCACAGGCGTTTAACTATGGCTACACCTTC,CASSPQAFNYGYTF
TRBJ2-7,-,-,TRBV9,TGTGCCAGCAGCGTAGGGCCAAGTGGCGGAAGACCCTACGAGCAGTACTTC,CASSVGPSGGRPYEQYF
TRBJ2-5,TRBD1,-,TRBV13,TGTGCCAGCAGCAACAAACAGGGGCAGGAGACCCAGTACTTC,CASSNKQGQETQYF
TRBJ2-5,-,few,TRBV6-2/TRBV6-3,TGTGCCGCCCACAATGCTGCCTTTGGGGAGCAGTACTTC,CAAHNAAFGEQYF
TRBJ2-5,TRBD2,-,TRBV11-3,TGTGCCGGTAGCCCAGCGGGAGGTGAGACCCAGTACTTC,CAGSPAGGETQYF
TRBJ2-3,TRBD2,-,TRBV7-2,TGTGCCAGCAGCACATCTAGCGGTACATTCAGCACAGATACGCAGTATTTT,CASSTSSGTFSTDTQYF
TRBJ2-1,-,-,TRBV20-1,TGCAGTGCTAGAGATCAGCAGGCTGGCAGAAGATCCTACAATGAGCAGTTCTTC,CSARDQQAGRRSYNEQFF
TRBJ2-5,-,-,TRBV4-2,TGTGTCAGCCGCCAGGGGATTTTTCAAGAGACCCAGTACTTC,CVSRQGIFQETQYF
TRBJ2-7,TRBD1,-,TRBV3-1,TGTGCCAGCAGCCGTTTAGACAGGGAAGGAGAGCAGTACTTC,CASSRLDREGEQYF
TRBJ1-2,-,-,TRBV7-9,TGTGCCAGCAGCTTAGGACCGGGGGTCTATGGCTACACCTTC,CASSLGPGVYGYTF
TRBJ2-6,TRBD1,few,TRBV28,TGTGCCAGCAGTTTAGGGACAGCCTACTCTGGGGCCAACGTCCTGACTTTC,CASSLGTAYSGANVLTF
TRBJ1-2,TRBD1,-,TRBV25-1,TGTGCCAGCAGTGCAGGACAGGTCTATGGCTACACCTTC,CASSAGQVYGYTF
TRBJ2-1,-,-,TRBV6-1,TGTGCCAGCAGTGAAGCGCCCTTTTCAGGGGATCATATAGGTGATGAGCAGTTCTTC,CASSEAPFSGDHIGDEQFF
TRBJ2-5,TRBD2,many,TRBV20-1,TGCAGTGCCCTCCCGGGGCTAGCGGGAGTGGGTGAGACCCAGTACTTC,CSALPGLAGVGETQYF
TRBJ2-7,TRBD1,many,TRBV7-6,TGTGCCAGCAGCTCACACCAGGGGGCTGGTTACGAGCAGTACTTC,CASSSHQGAGYEQYF
TRBJ2-6,-,many,TRBV20-1,TGCAGTGCGAGCCAGGGCGCTGGGGCCAACGTCCTGACTTTC,CSASQGAGANVLTF
TRBJ2-5,TRBD2,-,TRBV5-4,TGTGCCAGCAGCTTCCTAGCGGGGCGTATAGAGACCCAGTACTTC,CASSFLAGRIETQYF
TRBJ2-1,-,-,TRBV20-1,TGCAGTGCTAGTAGAGACGGGGGAGGCTACAATGAGCAGTTCTTC,CSASRDGGGYNEQFF
TRBJ2-7,TRBD2,-,TRBV9,TGTGCCAGCAGCGTAGAGAGGACTAGTTACAATGAGCAGTACTTC,CASSVERTSYNEQYF
TRBJ2-4,-,few,TRBV6-5,TGTGCCAGCAGTTACTCGACCACAGCTAAAAACATTCAGTACTTC,CASSYSTTAKNIQYF
TRBJ2-7,TRBD1,-,TRBV12-3/TRBV12-4,TGTGCCAGCAGTTTTAGGGGGCGGTTCTACGAGCAGTACTTC,CASSFRGRFYEQYF
TRBJ1-4,-,-,TRBV20-1,TGCAGTGCTACCCAAGGAGTGAATGAAAAACTGTTTTTT,CSATQGVNEKLFF
TRBJ2-7,TRBD2,-,TRBV20-1,TGCAGTGCTAGAATGGCCCGTAGCGGGGGCTACCTCGAGCAGTACTTC,CSARMARSGGYLEQYF
TRBJ2-6,-,-,TRBV4-3,TGCGCCAGCAGCCAGACCTTTGCAGTTGGGGCCAACGTCCTGACTTTC,CASSQTFAVGANVLTF
TRBJ1-2,-,-,TRBV9,TGTGCCAGCAGCGTAGCCGGCAGAAACTATGGCTACACCTTC,CASSVAGRNYGYTF